Below are 10 T cell receptor beta chains sequenced from a single sample in a study of identical twins. TCRdb re-called the 5' RACE reads through MiXCR, storing one row per CDR3 protein. The sample includes roughly 570,000 distinct CDR3 sequences, 9.6% of them seen just once. This sample was shared with a second study, whose subject was yellow fever vaccine responses in identical twins.

The sample taken for sequencing was PBMCs. Receptor source: a woman between 18 and 29 years old in good health.

In its sample, this clonotype was seen a few times. As DNA, the CDR3 is TGTGCCACCAGCTCAGAGGCAATCGAGACCCAGTACTTC. Encoded protein: CATSSEAIETQYF. This sequence joins TRBV24-1 and TRBJ2-5; D uncertain. This CDR3 comprises 13 residues. CDR1 is KGHDR and CDR2 is SFDVKD in the germline V gene. The V end was cut by 7 bases, the J end by 5 bases, with 13 bases between.

The chain joins TRBV20-1 to TRBJ1-2; D ambiguous. V lost 7 bases, J lost 2 bases, and 11 bases lay in between. Germline CDR1 and CDR2: DFQATT and SNEGSKA (reference sequence). This CDR3 is built from 12 residues. The CDR3 region is CSVPPDNYGYTF. In DNA form, the CDR3 reads TGCAGTGTACCACCGGACAACTATGGCTACACCTTC.

This sequence joins TRBV7-8 and TRBJ2-3; 8 bases align to TRBD2. J was trimmed by 5 bases and V by 5 bases; bases with no gene match: 12. Looked up from germline, CDR1 is SGHVS and CDR2 is FQNEAQ. The CDR3 length is 16 residues. Here the CDR3 reads CASSERTSIGLDTQYF. Here the CDR3 DNA reads TGTGCCAGCAGCGAACGGACTAGCATTGGATTAGATACGCAGTATTTT.

As for this clonotype: The junction departs from the called germline gene at one end, perhaps through a read error. The V gene is TRBV29-1, the J gene TRBJ2-7, with D maybe TRBD1 (6 bases). This CDR3 is built from 11 residues. Germline V lookup: CDR1 SQVTM, CDR2 ANQGSEA. The chain's CDR3 is CSVEGRGEQYF. As DNA, the CDR3 is TGCAGCGTAGAAGGCAGGGGCGAGCAGTACTTC.

The table lists this clonotype with a few counts. J is TRBJ2-7 and V is TRBV5-1; D not certain. The CDR3 covers 17 residues. In germline, CDR1 is SGHRS, CDR2 YFSETQ. Trimming took off 2 bases at V and 7 bases at J, with 25 bases between the two ends. The CDR3 DNA follows: TGCGCCAGCAGCTTAGATTACTCGGATAGCCTACGAGCTGAGCAGTACTTC. Its translation is CASSLDYSDSLRAEQYF.

This clonotype was seen ten or more times. CDR3 sequence: CATSDFRLPEIKNIQYF. CDR3 DNA sequence: TGTGCCACCAGTGATTTTCGACTCCCAGAGATAAAAAACATTCAGTACTTC. This chain links TRBV24-1 with TRBJ2-4; no reliable D call. Germline V CDR1 and CDR2: KGHDR, SFDVKD. The CDR3 totals 17 residues. Trimming pared 1 base from V and 4 bases from J, leaving 16 bases between.

This clonotype turned up a few times. The rearrangement joins TRBV20-1 to TRBJ2-7; tentatively, D is TRBD2 (6 bases). The CDR3 loop spans 15 amino acids. With 1 base removed from V and 0 bases from J, the gap between germline ends came to 13 bases. Germline-derived CDR1 and CDR2 are DFQATT and SNEGSKA (reference sequence). CDR3 nucleotides: TGCAGTGCTAGAGGTGGAGGGGCGAGCTCCTACGAGCAGTACTTC. Its translation is CSARGGGASSYEQYF.

The rearrangement uses TRBV30 and TRBJ2-1; D is ambiguous. V was pared by 1 base and J by 4 bases, with 8 bases between. CDR1 GTSNPN and CDR2 SVGIG come from the germline V gene (reference sequence). CDR3 length: 13 amino acids. CDR3 sequence (DNA): TGTGCCTGGAGTGCCAGTCTGTACAATGAGCAGTTCTTC. It translates to CAWSASLYNEQFF.

This chain connects TRBV11-2 to TRBJ2-7; D may correspond to TRBD1 or TRBD2 (5 bases each). This CDR3 contains 14 residues. The germline CDR1 and CDR2 sequences are SGHAT and FQNNGV. The V gene lost 2 bases and the J gene lost 10 bases, with 18 bases spanning the gap. The CDR3 here is CASSLPWDPRGQYF. CDR3 DNA sequence: TGTGCCAGCAGCTTACCCTGGGACCCACGCGGCCAGTACTTC.

The CDR3 sequence is CSASPGPREQFF. CDR3 DNA sequence: TGCAGTGCTTCACCGGGCCCCAGGGAGCAGTTCTTC. V usage is TRBV20-1 and J usage is TRBJ2-1; D gene unclear. Germline CDR1 DFQATT, CDR2 SNEGSKA (reference sequence). With 5 bases removed from V and 10 bases from J, the gap between germline ends came to 15 bases. This CDR3 has 12 amino acids.